This T cell receptor beta chain was recorded in a study of blood T cells in healthy people across ages. Study-level findings and limits: Observed TCR beta diversity per million T cells went down as age went up. This fall followed a roughly linear course with age. Changes seen in expanded clonotypes were possibly confounded by donor CMV status left unknown.

As to this clonotype: What it recognizes is unknown.

The V and J ends lost 7 bases and 2 bases respectively, with 7 bases between them. The CDR3 consists of 12 residues. A sample-barcoded 5' primer and a J-beta primer mix were used in a second PCR of roughly 6 to 11 cycles. One entry per CDR3 protein, called by TCRdb with MiXCR from the 5' RACE reads. Of about 1.8 million distinct CDR3 sequences listed, less than 50% were seen once; the top ten hold about 2.1%. The clonotype comes from a woman in her thirties or forties in good health. The sequencing sample was made of blood. The V and J genes are TRBV12-3 or TRBV12-4 and TRBJ2-3; D is undetermined. The CDR3 spells CASKPNTDTQYF. The CDR3 coding sequence is TGTGCCAGCAAACCCAACACAGATACGCAGTATTTT.